This T cell receptor (beta chain) was captured by sequencing in a study of glioma-infiltrating T cells. Broader study findings: CDR3 overlap between tissue and blood was very small. Non-neoplastic patients had below-expected tissue-blood divergence, while all gliomas exceeded expectation.

The sample holds a few counts of this clonotype. Its antigen is unknown. V lost 1 base and J lost 1, with 4 bases in between. Germline CDR1 is SGHNT and CDR2 is YYREEE (reference sequence). The CDR3 spans 13 residues. TCR alpha and beta CDR3 regions were amplified from RNA using iRepertoire nested multiplex PCR. One-step reverse transcription and amplification started from approximately 100-400 ng of tissue mRNA or PBMC total RNA. TCRdb ran MiXCR on the multiplex PCR reads and lists one entry per CDR3 protein. In the table there are 150,000 or so distinct CDR3 sequences, about two fifths of which are singletons.

The sample comprised glioma tissue, nonneoplastic brain tissue, or PBMCs (not recorded which). The source of this sequence is a human donor with low-grade glioma or glioblastoma, undergoing nonglioma brain surgery, or in good health (not recorded which). The V call is TRBV5-4, the J call TRBJ2-3; no definite D call. CDR3 sequence reads: CASSLHGTDTQYF. The CDR3 DNA reads TGTGCCAGCAGCTTGCACGGCACAGATACGCAGTATTTT.